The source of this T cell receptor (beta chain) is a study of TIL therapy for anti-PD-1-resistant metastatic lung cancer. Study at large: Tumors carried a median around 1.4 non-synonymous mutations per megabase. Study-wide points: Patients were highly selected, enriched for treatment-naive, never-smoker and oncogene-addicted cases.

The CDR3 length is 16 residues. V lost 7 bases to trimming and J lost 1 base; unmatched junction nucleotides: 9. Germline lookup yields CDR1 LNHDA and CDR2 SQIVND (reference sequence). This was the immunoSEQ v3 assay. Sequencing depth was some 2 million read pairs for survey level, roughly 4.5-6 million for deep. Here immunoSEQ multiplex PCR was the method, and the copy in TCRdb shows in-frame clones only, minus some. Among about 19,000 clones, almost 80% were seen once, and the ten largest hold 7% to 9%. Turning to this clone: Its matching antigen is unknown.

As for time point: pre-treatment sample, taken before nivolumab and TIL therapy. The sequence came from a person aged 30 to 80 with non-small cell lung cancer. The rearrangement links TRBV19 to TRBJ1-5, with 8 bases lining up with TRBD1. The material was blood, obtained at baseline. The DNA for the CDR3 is TGTGCCAGTATCACCCGACAGGGGATAAGCAATCAGCCCCAGCATTTT. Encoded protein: CASITRQGISNQPQHF.